This passage covers 13 T cell receptor beta chains from one sample sequenced in a study of memory B cells and T cells in multiple sclerosis (dated by TCRdb to 2017 to 2018). After CFSE-labeled PBMCs were cultured without a stimulus, the autoproliferating (CFSEdim) and non-proliferating (CFSEhi) T cell fractions were sequenced separately. Altogether, 40 million to 65 million CFSE-labeled PBMCs were kept in culture for roughly 7 days with no stimulus, after which the replicate wells were combined. Their antigen targets remain unknown. Libraries were constructed by the immunoSEQ multiplex PCR assay. Here the immuneACCESS table is served through TCRdb, limited to in-frame sequences with V and J called. Missing clones are a known gap in these copies; in checked studies unresolved V genes cover under half, and the rest lacks a known reason. This sample comprises 46,000 or so clones, almost 85% of them detected only once. 0.85% to 1.3% of the sample rests with the top ten.

The specimen was PBMCs from blood kept in culture. These receptors all come from a human donor with multiple sclerosis.

The rearrangement joins TRBV19 to TRBJ1-2; 7 nucleotides agree with TRBD1. Germline V gene sequence: CDR1 LNHDA, CDR2 SQIVND (reference sequence). Trimming removed 9 bases from V and 4 bases from J; junction bases left unmatched: 8. This CDR3 has 13 amino acids. The CDR3 DNA reads TGTGCCAGCGGACTCGGGACAGTCTATGGCTACACCTTC. Translating gives CASGLGTVYGYTF.

This sequence joins TRBV9 and TRBJ1-2; D possibly corresponds to TRBD1 (5 bases). Germline loops: CDR1 SGDLS, CDR2 YYNGEE. This CDR3 spans 14 amino acids. V gave up 0 bases and J gave up 8 bases, with 14 bases separating them. CDR3 sequence (DNA): TGTGCCAGCAGCGTAGGTTCCGGGGCTCGGGGCTACACCTTC. Translated: CASSVGSGARGYTF.

The gene calls are TRBV7-2 and TRBJ2-5; a possible D gene is TRBD2 (5 bases). Trimming left V 1 base short and J 2 bases short, with 11 bases between. Germline CDR1 SGHTA, CDR2 FQGNSA. This CDR3 is 15 amino acids long. In DNA, the CDR3 is TGTGCCAGCAGCTTAGGCACAGCGGCACAAGAGACCCAGTACTTC. It encodes CASSLGTAAQETQYF.

This clone has a handful of counts. The V call is TRBV19, the J call TRBJ1-2; 7 positions agree with TRBD1. Germline CDR1 is LNHDA and CDR2 is SQIVND (reference sequence). This CDR3 is built from 13 residues. V shed 5 bases and J 7 bases; nucleotides not matched to a gene: 7. The CDR3 loop reads CASSLDRRGGYTF. The CDR3 region has the DNA TGTGCCAGTAGTTTGGACAGGCGAGGTGGCTACACCTTC.

This chain links TRBV29-1 with TRBJ1-1, with D possibly being TRBD1 (6 bases). Germline V gene sequence: CDR1 SQVTM, CDR2 ANQGSEA. Trimming removed 7 bases at V and 2 bases at J, with 14 bases between. This CDR3 has 13 residues. The chain's CDR3 is CSAIRDKNTEAFF. CDR3 nucleotides: TGCAGCGCTATACGGGACAAAAACACTGAAGCTTTCTTT.

CDR3 protein: CASSVDSLNIQYF. CDR3 DNA sequence: TGTGCCAGCAGCGTAGATAGTTTAAACATTCAGTACTTC. The chain couples TRBV9 to TRBJ2-4, with D hard to call. V lost 0 bases and J lost 6, with 7 bases in between. The CDR3 is 13 amino acids. Per the germline V gene, CDR1 is SGDLS and CDR2 is YYNGEE.

The rearrangement links TRBV9 to TRBJ2-2; 13 nucleotides align to TRBD2. The germline gives CDR1 SGDLS, CDR2 YYNGEE. CDR3 length: 16 amino acids. With V trimmed by 3 bases and J by 5 bases, 4 bases remained unmatched. The CDR3 loop is CASSAQGLAGTGELFF. DNA for the CDR3: TGTGCCAGCAGCGCGCAGGGACTAGCGGGGACCGGGGAGCTGTTTTTT.

The rearrangement links TRBV18 to TRBJ2-7; no firm D call. The germline gives CDR1 KGHSH, CDR2 LQKENI. V was clipped by 5 bases and J by 4 bases, with 6 bases between them. This CDR3 spans 11 amino acids. As DNA, the CDR3 is TGTGCCAGCTCAGCAGAATACGAGCAGTACTTC. Amino acids: CASSAEYEQYF. Full variable domain (remainder filled in from reference TRBV18 and TRBJ2-7): NAGVMQNPRHLVRRRGQEARLRCSPMKGHSHVYWYRQLPEEGLKFMVYLQKENIIDESGMPKERFSAEFPKEGPSILRIQQVVRGDSAAYFCASSAEYEQYFGPGTRLTVT.

CDR3 amino acids: CATLTGPPHYGYTF. The CDR3 nucleotides are TGTGCCACGCTAACAGGGCCTCCGCACTATGGCTACACCTTC. V usage is TRBV19 and J usage is TRBJ1-2, with TRBD1 as a possible D gene (6 bases). Trimming took off 10 bases at V and 3 bases at J, with 18 bases between the two ends. CDR1 and CDR2 (germline): LNHDA, SQIVND (reference sequence). There are 14 residues in the CDR3.

This rearrangement joins TRBV19 to TRBJ2-1; TRBD2 matches at 7 bases. The length of the CDR3 is 13 residues. Germline CDR1 is LNHDA and CDR2 is SQIVND (reference sequence). J was trimmed by 10 bases and V by 3 bases; bases with no gene match: 6. The CDR3 protein is CASSIERGEEQFF. The CDR3 nucleotides read TGTGCCAGTAGTATTGAGCGGGGAGAAGAGCAGTTCTTC.

This clone occurred once. The V call is TRBV5-5, the J call TRBJ1-5; D perhaps matches TRBD1 (5 bases). The V end was cut by 3 bases, the J end by 7 bases, with 23 bases between. CDR1 is SGHKS, CDR2 YYEKEE, per germline (reference sequence). This CDR3 comprises 17 residues. This chain's CDR3 is CASSSTLETGAGQPQHF. CDR3 sequence (DNA): TGTGCCAGCAGCTCCACCCTAGAAACAGGCGCAGGGCAGCCCCAGCATTTT.

V and J are TRBV27 and TRBJ1-5; no clear D gene. The ends were cut back, 0 bases at V and 1 base at J, with 7 bases in the middle. This CDR3 is 15 amino acids long. Germline-derived CDR1 and CDR2 are MNHEY and SMNVEV (reference sequence). The CDR3 DNA reads TGTGCCAGCAGTTTATCCCCGCCCAGCAATCAGCCCCAGCATTTT. Translated, it gives CASSLSPPSNQPQHF.

The V gene is TRBV10-3, the J gene TRBJ2-2; 7 positions match TRBD1. This CDR3 region has 14 residues. V dropped 6 bases and J dropped 1; count of bases not matched to a gene: 2. Germline values: CDR1 ENHRY, CDR2 SYGVKD. The CDR3 protein is CAIRGDRNTGELFF. Here the CDR3 DNA reads TGTGCCATCAGGGGGGACAGGAACACCGGGGAGCTGTTTTTT.